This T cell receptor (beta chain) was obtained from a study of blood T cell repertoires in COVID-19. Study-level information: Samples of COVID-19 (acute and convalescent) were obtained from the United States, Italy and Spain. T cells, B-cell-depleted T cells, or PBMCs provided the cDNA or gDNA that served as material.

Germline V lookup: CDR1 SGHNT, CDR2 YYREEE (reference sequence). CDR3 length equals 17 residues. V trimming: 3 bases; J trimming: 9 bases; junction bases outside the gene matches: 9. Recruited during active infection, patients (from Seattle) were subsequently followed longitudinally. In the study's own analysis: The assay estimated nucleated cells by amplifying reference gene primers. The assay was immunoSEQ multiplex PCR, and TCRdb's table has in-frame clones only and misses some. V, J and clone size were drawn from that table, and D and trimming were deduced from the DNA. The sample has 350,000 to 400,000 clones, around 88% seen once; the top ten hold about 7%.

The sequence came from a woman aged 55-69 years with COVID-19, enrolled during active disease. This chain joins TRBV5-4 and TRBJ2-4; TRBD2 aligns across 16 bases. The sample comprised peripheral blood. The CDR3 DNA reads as TGTGCCAGCAGCTCGTACGGGACTAGCGGGGGGGCCCGCATTCAGTACTTC. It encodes CASSSYGTSGGARIQYF.